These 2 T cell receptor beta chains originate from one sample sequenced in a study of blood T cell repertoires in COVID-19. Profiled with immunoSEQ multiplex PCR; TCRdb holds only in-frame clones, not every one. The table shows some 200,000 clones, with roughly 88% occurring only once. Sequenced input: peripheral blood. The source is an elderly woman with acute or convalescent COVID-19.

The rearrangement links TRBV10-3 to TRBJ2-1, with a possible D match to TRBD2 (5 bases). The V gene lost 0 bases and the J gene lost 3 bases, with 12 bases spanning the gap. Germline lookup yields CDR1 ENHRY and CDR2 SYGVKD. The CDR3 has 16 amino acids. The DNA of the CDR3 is TGTGCCATCAGTGAGTCGGAGGAAATCGGCTACAATGAGCAGTTCTTC. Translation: CAISESEEIGYNEQFF.

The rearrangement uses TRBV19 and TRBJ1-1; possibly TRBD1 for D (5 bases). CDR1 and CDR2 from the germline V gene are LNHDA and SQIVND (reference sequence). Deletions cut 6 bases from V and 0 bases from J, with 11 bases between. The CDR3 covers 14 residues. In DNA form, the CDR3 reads TGTGCCAGTAGGCCCGGGGGGGTGAACACTGAAGCTTTCTTT. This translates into CASRPGGVNTEAFF. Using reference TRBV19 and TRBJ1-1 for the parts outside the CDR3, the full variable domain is DGGITQSPKYLFRKEGQNVTLSCEQNLNHDAMYWYRQDPGQGLRLIYYSQIVNDFQKGDIAEGYSVSREKKESFPLTVTSAQKNPTAFYLCASRPGGVNTEAFFGQGTRLTVV.